This entry is about one TCR beta chain. This sample was included in a study of blood T cell repertoires in COVID-19. The wider study: PBMCs, B-cell-depleted T cells, or T cells provided the cDNA or gDNA that made up the material.

Authors' analysis steps: Reference gene primers were amplified, and this amplification served to estimate nucleated cell counts. The repertoire was sequenced with immunoSEQ multiplex PCR; TCRdb's copy has only in-frame clones and lacks some. D and trimming were read from the DNA, whereas the V and J calls and clone size are those reported in that table. The table shows roughly 30,000 clones, with approximately 93% occurring only once. The CDR3 is 18 residues long. V shed 1 base and J shed 0 bases, with 16 bases lying between them. Germline CDR1 SGHVS, CDR2 FNYEAQ. V gene TRBV7-6 combines with J gene TRBJ1-3, with unresolved D. The sequence derives from an older woman with COVID-19, enrolled during active disease. Sequences were obtained from peripheral blood. The CDR3, as DNA: TGTGCCAGCAGCTTAGACCCGGAGGACGGCCACTCTGGAAACACCATATATTTT. This codes for CASSLDPEDGHSGNTIYF.